The source of this TCR beta chain is a study of cytomegalovirus exposure and HLA in healthy donors. PCR used 60 Vbeta primers and 13 Jbeta primers. The method was immunoSEQ multiplex PCR; TCRdb's version includes in-frame clones alone and lacks a portion of them. The sample has around 140,000 clones, approximately 85% seen once. Per the germline V gene, CDR1 is SGHRS and CDR2 is YFSETQ. Unmatched junction bases numbered 6, after V lost 3 bases and J lost 3 bases. This CDR3 is 15 amino acids long. The source of this sequence is a woman aged 45-65 years in good health and CMV-seropositive. Sequenced input: PBMCs. This chain connects TRBV5-1 to TRBJ1-1; 9 bases are shared with TRBD1. The CDR3 reads CASSWGTGTYTEAFF. The CDR3 nucleotides are TGCGCCAGCAGCTGGGGGACAGGGACGTACACTGAAGCTTTCTTT.